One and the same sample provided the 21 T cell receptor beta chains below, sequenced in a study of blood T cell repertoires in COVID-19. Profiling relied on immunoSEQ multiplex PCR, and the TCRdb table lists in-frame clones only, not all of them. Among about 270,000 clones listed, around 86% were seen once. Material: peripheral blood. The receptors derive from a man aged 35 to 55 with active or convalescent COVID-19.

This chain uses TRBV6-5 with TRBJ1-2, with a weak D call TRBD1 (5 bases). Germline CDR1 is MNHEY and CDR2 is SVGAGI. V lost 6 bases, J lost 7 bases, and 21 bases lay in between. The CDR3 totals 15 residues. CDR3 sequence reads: CASREPDRLSSGYTF. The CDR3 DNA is TGTGCCAGCAGGGAGCCCGACAGACTCTCTAGTGGCTACACCTTC.

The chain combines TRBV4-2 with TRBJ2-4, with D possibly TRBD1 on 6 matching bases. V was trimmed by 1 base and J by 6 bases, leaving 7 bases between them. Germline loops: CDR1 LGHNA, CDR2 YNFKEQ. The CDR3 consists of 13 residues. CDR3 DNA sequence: TGTGCCAGCAGCCAAGGGACAGCAAACATTCAGTACTTC. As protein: CASSQGTANIQYF.

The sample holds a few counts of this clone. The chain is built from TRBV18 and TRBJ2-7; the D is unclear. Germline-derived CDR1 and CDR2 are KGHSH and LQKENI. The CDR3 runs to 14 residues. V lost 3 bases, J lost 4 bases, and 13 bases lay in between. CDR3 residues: CASSPGQAYYEQYF. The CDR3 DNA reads TGTGCCAGCTCACCCGGCCAGGCCTATTACGAGCAGTACTTC.

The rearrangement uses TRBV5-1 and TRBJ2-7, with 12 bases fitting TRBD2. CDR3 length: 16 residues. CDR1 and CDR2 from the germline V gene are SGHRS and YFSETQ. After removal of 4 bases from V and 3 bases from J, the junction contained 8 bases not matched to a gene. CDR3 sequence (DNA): TGCGCCAGCAGCCAACAGACTAGCGGGGGTAACTACGAGCAGTACTTC. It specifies CASSQQTSGGNYEQYF.

CDR3 coding DNA: TGCGCCAGCAGTTACCCGGTTGGACAGACCTACGAGCAGTACTTC. This translates into CASSYPVGQTYEQYF. The chain links TRBV5-1 to TRBJ2-7; D perhaps matches TRBD1 (6 bases). V dropped 5 bases and J dropped 2 bases, with 17 bases sitting between them. Germline V gene data show CDR1 as SGHRS and CDR2 as YFSETQ. The CDR3 sequence is 15 residues long.

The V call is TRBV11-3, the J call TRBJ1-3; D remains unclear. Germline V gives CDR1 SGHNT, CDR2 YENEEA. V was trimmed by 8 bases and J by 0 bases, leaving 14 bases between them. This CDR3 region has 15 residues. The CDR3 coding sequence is TGTGCCAGCTCGATCGGAGGAGCCTCTGGAAACACCATATATTTT. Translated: CASSIGGASGNTIYF.

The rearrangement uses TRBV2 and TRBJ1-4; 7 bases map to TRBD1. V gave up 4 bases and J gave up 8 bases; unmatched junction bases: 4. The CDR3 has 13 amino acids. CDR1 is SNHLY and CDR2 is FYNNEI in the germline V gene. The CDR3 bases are TGTGCCAGCAGTGGACAGGGTAGGGAAAAACTGTTTTTT. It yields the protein CASSGQGREKLFF.

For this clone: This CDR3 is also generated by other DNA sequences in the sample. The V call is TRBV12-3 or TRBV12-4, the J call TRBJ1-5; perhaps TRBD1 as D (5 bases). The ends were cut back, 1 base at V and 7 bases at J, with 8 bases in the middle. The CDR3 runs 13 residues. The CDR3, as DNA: TGTGCCAGCAGTTTAGGGAGGGGCCAGCCCCAGCATTTT. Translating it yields CASSLGRGQPQHF.

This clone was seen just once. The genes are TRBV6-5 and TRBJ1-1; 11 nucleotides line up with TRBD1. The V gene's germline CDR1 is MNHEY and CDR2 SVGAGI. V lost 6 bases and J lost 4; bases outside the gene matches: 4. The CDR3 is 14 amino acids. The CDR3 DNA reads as TGTGCCAGCAGAGCCGGGACAGGGGGCACTGAAGCTTTCTTT. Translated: CASRAGTGGTEAFF.

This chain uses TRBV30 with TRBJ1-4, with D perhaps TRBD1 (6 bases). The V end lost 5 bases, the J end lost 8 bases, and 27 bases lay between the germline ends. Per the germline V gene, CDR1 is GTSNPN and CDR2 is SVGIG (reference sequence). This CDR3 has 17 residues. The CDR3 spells CAWLGPSFRGSNEKLFF. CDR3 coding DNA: TGTGCCTGGTTAGGGCCCTCGTTCAGGGGAAGTAACGAAAAACTGTTTTTT.

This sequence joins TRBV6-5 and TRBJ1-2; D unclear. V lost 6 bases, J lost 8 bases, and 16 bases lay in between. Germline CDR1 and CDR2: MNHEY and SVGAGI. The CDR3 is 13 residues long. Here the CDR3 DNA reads TGTGCCAGCAGGCCTCGGACTTCCGGGGGCTACACCTTC. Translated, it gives CASRPRTSGGYTF.

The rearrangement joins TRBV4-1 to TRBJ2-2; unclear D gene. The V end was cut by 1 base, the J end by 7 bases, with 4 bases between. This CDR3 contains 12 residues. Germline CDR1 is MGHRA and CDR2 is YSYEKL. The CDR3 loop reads CASSQAGGELFF. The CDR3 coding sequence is TGCGCCAGCAGCCAAGCCGGCGGGGAGCTGTTTTTT.

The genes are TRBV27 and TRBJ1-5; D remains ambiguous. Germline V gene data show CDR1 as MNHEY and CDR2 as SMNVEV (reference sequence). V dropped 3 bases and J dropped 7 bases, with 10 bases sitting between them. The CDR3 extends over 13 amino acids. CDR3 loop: CASSFGPRQPQHF. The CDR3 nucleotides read TGTGCCAGCAGTTTCGGTCCCAGGCAGCCCCAGCATTTT.

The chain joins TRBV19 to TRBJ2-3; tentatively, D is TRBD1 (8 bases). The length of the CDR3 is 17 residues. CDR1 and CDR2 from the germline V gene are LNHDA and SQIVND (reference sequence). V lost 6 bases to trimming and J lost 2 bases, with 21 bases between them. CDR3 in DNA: TGTGCCAGTAGCCAAGGGGGGGCAGGGGGCCCCACAGATACGCAGTATTTT. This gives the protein CASSQGGAGGPTDTQYF. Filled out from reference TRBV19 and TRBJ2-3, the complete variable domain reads DGGITQSPKYLFRKEGQNVTLSCEQNLNHDAMYWYRQDPGQGLRLIYYSQIVNDFQKGDIAEGYSVSREKKESFPLTVTSAQKNPTAFYLCASSQGGAGGPTDTQYFGPGTRLTVL.

This CDR3 reads CASSLSSVETQYF. DNA of the CDR3: TGTGCCAGCAGCCTGTCTTCAGTGGAGACCCAGTACTTC. This chain uses TRBV6-5 with TRBJ2-5; D gene unclear. The CDR3 length is 13 residues. The germline CDR1 and CDR2 sequences are MNHEY and SVGAGI. The germline V and J ends were trimmed by 6 bases and 5 bases, with 13 bases remaining between them.

CDR3 residues: CATSRSRGDRNTGELFF. CDR3 DNA: TGTGCCACCAGCAGATCCCGGGGTGACCGGAACACCGGGGAGCTGTTTTTT. The V call is TRBV15, the J call TRBJ2-2; D is perhaps TRBD2 (5 bases). The CDR3 consists of 17 residues. CDR1 and CDR2 (germline): LNHNV, YYDKDF (reference sequence). V was cut by 2 bases and J by 1 base, with 14 bases left in between.

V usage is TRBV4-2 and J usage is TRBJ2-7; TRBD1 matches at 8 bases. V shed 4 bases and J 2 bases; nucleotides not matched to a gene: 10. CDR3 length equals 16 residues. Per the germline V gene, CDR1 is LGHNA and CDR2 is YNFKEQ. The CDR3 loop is CASSPTPGGPTYEQYF. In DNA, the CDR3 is TGTGCCAGCAGCCCTACTCCAGGGGGCCCTACCTACGAGCAGTACTTC.

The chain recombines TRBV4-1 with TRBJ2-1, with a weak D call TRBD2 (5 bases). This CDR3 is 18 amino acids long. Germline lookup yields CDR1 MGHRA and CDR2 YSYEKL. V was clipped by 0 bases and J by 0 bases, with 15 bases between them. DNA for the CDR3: TGCGCCAGCAGCCAAGAGTCCAGCGGCGGTGGCTCCTACAATGAGCAGTTCTTC. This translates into CASSQESSGGGSYNEQFF.

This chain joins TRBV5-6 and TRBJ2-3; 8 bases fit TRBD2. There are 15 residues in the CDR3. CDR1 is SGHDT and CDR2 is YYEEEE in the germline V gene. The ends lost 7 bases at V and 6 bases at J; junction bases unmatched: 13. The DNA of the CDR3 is TGTGCCAGCGGCCTAGCGGGCCTCTCCGGGGATACGCAGTATTTT. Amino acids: CASGLAGLSGDTQYF.

The CDR3 loop reads CASSHGTHNTEAFF. DNA of the CDR3: TGTGCCAGCAGCCACGGGACACACAACACTGAAGCTTTCTTT. The J gene is TRBJ1-1, the V gene TRBV3-1 (or the pseudogene TRBV3-2); maybe TRBD1 (6 bases). Germline CDR1 reads LGHDT; CDR2 reads YNNKEL (reference sequence). V lost 3 bases and J 2 bases, leaving 10 bases between the germline ends. The CDR3 is made up of 14 amino acids.

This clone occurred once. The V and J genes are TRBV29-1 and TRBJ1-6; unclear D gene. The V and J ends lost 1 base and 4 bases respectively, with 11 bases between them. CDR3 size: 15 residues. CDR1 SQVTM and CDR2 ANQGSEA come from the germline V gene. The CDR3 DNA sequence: TGCAGCGTTGAAGTCTCGGGAACATATAATTCACCCCTCCACTTT. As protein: CSVEVSGTYNSPLHF.